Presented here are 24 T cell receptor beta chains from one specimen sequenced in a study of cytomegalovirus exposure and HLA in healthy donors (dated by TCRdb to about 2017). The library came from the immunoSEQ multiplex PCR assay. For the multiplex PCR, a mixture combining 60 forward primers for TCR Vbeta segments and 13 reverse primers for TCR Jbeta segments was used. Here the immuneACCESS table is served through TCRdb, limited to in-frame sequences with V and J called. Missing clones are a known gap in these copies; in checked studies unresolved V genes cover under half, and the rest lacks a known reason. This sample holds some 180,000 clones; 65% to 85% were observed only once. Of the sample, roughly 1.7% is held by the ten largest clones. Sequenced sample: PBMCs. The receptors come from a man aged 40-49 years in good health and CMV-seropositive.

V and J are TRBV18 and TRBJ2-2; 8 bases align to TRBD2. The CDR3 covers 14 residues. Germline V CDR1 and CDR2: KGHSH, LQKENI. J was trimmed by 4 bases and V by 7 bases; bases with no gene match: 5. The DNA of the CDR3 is TGTGCCAGCTACGGACTAGCTCGCACCGGGGAGCTGTTTTTT. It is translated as CASYGLARTGELFF.

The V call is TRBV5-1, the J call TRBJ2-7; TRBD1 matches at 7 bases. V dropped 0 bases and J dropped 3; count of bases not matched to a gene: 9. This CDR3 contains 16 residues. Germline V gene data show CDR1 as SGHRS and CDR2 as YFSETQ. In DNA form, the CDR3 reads TGCGCCAGCAGCTTGGCTCCGACAGGGTCTTTCTACGAGCAGTACTTC. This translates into CASSLAPTGSFYEQYF. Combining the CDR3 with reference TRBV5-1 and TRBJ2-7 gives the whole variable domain KAGVTQTPRYLIKTRGQQVTLSCSPISGHRSVSWYQQTPGQGLQFLFEYFSETQRNKGNFPGRFSGRQFSNSRSEMNVSTLELGDSALYLCASSLAPTGSFYEQYFGPGTRLTVT.

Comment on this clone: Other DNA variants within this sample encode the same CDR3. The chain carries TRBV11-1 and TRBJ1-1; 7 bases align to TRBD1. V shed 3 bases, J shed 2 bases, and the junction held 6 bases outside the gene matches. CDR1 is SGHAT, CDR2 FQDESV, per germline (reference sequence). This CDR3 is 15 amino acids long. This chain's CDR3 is CASSFGKGANTEAFF. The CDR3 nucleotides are TGTGCCAGCAGCTTTGGAAAGGGGGCAAACACTGAAGCTTTCTTT.

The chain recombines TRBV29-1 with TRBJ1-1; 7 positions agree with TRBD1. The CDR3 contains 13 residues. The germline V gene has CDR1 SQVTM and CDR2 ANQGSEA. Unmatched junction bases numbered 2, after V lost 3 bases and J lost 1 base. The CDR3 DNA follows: TGCAGCGTTGATTGGACAGGGAACACTGAAGCTTTCTTT. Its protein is CSVDWTGNTEAFF.

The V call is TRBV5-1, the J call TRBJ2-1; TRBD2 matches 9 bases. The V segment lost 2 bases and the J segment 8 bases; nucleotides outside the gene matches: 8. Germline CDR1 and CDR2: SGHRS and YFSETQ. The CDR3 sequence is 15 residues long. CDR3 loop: CASSLSGRPRDEQFF. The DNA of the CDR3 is TGCGCCAGCAGCTTAAGCGGGAGGCCCAGGGATGAGCAGTTCTTC. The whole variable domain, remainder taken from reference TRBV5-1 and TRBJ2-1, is KAGVTQTPRYLIKTRGQQVTLSCSPISGHRSVSWYQQTPGQGLQFLFEYFSETQRNKGNFPGRFSGRQFSNSRSEMNVSTLELGDSALYLCASSLSGRPRDEQFFGPGTRLTVL.

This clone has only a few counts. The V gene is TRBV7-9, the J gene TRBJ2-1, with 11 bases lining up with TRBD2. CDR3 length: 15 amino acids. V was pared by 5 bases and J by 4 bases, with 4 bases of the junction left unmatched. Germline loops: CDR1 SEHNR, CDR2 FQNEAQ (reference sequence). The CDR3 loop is CASSPTSGTYNEQFF. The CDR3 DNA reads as TGTGCCAGCAGCCCGACTAGCGGGACGTACAATGAGCAGTTCTTC.

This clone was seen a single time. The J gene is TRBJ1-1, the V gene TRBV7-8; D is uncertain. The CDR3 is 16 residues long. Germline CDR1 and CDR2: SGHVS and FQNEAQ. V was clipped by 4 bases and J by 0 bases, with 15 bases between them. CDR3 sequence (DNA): TGTGCCAGCAGCTCCGGGCGGCGGGTTTTGAACACTGAAGCTTTCTTT. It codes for CASSSGRRVLNTEAFF.

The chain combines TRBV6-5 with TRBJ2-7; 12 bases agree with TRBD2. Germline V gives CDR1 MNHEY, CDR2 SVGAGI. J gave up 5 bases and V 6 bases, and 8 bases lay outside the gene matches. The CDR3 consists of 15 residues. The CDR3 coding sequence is TGTGCCAGCAGGCCTTCGACTAGCGGGAGCCACGAGCAGTACTTC. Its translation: CASRPSTSGSHEQYF.

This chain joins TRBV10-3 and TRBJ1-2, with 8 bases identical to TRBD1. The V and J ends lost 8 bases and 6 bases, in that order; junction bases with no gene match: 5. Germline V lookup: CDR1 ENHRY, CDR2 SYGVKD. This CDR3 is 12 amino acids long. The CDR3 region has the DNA TGTGCCATCTTGACAGGGGTTGATGGCTACACCTTC. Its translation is CAILTGVDGYTF.

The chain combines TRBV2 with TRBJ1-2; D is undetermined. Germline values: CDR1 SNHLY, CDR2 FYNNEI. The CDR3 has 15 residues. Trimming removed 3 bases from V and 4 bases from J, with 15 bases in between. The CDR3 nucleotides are TGTGCCAGCAGTGAGTCGGCAGACCGGGGCTATGGCTACACCTTC. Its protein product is CASSESADRGYGYTF. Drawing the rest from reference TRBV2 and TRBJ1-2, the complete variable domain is EPEVTQTPSHQVTQMGQEVILRCVPISNHLYFYWYRQILGQKVEFLVSFYNNEISEKSEIFDDQFSVERPDGSNFTLKIRSTKLEDSAMYFCASSESADRGYGYTFGSGTRLTVV.

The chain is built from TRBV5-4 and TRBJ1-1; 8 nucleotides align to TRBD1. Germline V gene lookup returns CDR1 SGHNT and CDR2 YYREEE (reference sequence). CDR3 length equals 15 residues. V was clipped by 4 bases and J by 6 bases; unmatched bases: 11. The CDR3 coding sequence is TGTGCCAGCAGCAACCCCGACAGGGGTTTGTCTGAAGCTTTCTTT. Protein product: CASSNPDRGLSEAFF.

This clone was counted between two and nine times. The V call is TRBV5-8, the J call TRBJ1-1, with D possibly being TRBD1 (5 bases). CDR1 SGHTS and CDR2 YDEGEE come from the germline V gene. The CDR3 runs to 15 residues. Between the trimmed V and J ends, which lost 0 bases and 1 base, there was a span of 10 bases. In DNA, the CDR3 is TGTGCCAGCAGCTTGGGGATTACAGGGAACACTGAAGCTTTCTTT. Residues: CASSLGITGNTEAFF.

The CDR3 spells CASSPRTSGRAWDTGELFF. Written as DNA, the CDR3 is TGCGCCAGCAGCCCACGGACTAGCGGGAGGGCCTGGGACACCGGGGAGCTGTTTTTT. This chain joins TRBV5-1 and TRBJ2-2; TRBD2 matches 15 bases. CDR1 is SGHRS, CDR2 YFSETQ, per germline. V lost 4 bases and J lost 3; bases outside the gene matches: 10. This CDR3 has 19 residues.

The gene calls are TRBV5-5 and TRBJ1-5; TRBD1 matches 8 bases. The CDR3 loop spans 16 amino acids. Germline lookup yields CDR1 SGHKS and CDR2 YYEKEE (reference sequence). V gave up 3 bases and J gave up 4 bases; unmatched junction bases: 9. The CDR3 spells CASSWGRTGRNQPQHF. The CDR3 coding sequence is TGTGCCAGCAGCTGGGGGCGGACAGGGAGAAATCAGCCCCAGCATTTT.

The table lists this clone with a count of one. In DNA, the CDR3 is TGTGCCAGCAGTTTGGAAGGGAGGGGGTCCTACAATGAGCAGTTCTTC. Amino acids: CASSLEGRGSYNEQFF. The chain joins TRBV27 to TRBJ2-1; a possible D gene is TRBD2 (7 bases). V was cut by 3 bases and J by 1 base, with 13 bases left in between. Germline CDR1 and CDR2: MNHEY and SMNVEV (reference sequence). The CDR3 spans 16 residues.

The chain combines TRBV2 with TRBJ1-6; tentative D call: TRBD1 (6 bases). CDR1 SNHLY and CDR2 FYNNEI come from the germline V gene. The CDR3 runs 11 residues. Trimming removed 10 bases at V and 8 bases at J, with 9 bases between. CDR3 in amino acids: CATAGDSPLHF. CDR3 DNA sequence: TGTGCCACCGCAGGGGATTCACCCCTCCACTTT. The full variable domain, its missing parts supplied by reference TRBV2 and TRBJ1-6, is EPEVTQTPSHQVTQMGQEVILRCVPISNHLYFYWYRQILGQKVEFLVSFYNNEISEKSEIFDDQFSVERPDGSNFTLKIRSTKLEDSAMYFCATAGDSPLHFGNGTRLTVT.

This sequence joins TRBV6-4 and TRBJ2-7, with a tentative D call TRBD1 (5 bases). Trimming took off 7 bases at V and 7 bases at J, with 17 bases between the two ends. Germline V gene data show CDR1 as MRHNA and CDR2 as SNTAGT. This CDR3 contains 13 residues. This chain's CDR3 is CASNRGFDHEQYF. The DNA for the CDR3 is TGTGCCAGCAATAGGGGTTTCGACCATGAGCAGTACTTC.

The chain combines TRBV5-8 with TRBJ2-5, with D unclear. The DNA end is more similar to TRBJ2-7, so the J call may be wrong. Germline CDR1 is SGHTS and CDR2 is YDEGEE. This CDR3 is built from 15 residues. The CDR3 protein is CASSLSLTPSYEQYF. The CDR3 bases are TGTGCCAGCAGCTTGAGTCTTACTCCCTCCTACGAGCAGTACTTC.

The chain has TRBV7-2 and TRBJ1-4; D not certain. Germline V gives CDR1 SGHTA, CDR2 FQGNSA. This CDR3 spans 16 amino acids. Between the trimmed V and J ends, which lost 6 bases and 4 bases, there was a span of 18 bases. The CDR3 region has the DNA TGTGCCAGCAGTCGAGGGCCGGCTGCGGGTAATGAAAAACTGTTTTTT. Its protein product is CASSRGPAAGNEKLFF.

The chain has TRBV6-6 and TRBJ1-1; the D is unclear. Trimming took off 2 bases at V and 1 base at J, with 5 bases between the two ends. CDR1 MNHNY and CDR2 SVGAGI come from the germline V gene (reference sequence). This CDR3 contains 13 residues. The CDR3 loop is CASSYSQNTEAFF. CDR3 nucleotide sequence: TGTGCCAGCAGTTACAGCCAGAACACTGAAGCTTTCTTT.

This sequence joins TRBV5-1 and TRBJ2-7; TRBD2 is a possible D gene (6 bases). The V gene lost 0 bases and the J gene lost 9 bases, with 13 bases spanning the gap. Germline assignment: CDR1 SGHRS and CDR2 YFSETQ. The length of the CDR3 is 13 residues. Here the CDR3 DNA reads TGCGCCAGCAGCTTGGCCAAATCCGGGGGGCAGTACTTC. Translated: CASSLAKSGGQYF.

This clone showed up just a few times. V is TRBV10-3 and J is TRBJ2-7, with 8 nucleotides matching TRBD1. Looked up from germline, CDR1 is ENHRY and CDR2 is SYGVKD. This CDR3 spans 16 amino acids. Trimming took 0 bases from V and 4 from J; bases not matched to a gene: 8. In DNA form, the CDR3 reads TGTGCCATCAGTGAGTCGGGACAGGCAAAAGTATACGAGCAGTACTTC. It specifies CAISESGQAKVYEQYF.

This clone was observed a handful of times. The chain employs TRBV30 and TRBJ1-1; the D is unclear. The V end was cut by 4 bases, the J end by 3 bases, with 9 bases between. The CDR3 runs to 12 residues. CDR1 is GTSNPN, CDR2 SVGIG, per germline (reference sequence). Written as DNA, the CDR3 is TGTGCCTGGAATCCCCGGGACACTGAAGCTTTCTTT. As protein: CAWNPRDTEAFF.

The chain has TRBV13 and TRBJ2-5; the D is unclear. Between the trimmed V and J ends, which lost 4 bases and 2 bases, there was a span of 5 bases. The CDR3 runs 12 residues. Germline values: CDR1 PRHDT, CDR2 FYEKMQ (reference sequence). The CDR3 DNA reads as TGTGCCAGCAGCTCGCGACAAGAGACCCAGTACTTC. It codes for CASSSRQETQYF.